This entry describes one TCR beta chain. Depth targeted 1 in 200,000 to 1 in 1 million T cells, averaging roughly 9.7x coverage per clonotype. The data were produced by immunoSEQ multiplex PCR, yet TCRdb's version contains in-frame clones alone and is incomplete. The sample lists approximately 330,000 clones; about 80% were seen once. Frozen-stored PBMCs produced roughly 2 micrograms of genomic DNA for TCR beta libraries. These data are taken from a study of cytotoxic CD8 clonotypes in ibrutinib-treated CLL. V lost 2 bases, J lost 2 bases, and 8 bases lay in between. This CDR3 is built from 14 residues. The V gene's germline CDR1 is ENHRY and CDR2 SYGVKD.

Sequences were derived from PBMCs, sampled before ibrutinib treatment. This sequence was found in a human donor with chronic lymphocytic leukemia. The genes are TRBV10-3 and TRBJ2-3; no clear D gene. CDR3 sequence reads: CAISEIENTDTQYF. As DNA, the CDR3 is TGTGCCATCAGTGAGATAGAGAACACAGATACGCAGTATTTT.